A selection of T cell receptor beta chains follows, all from one sample in a study of shared clonotypes between healthy human individuals. Sequencing was performed with immunoSEQ multiplex PCR; in TCRdb, only in-frame clones are kept and a portion is missing. The sample has 2,500,000 or so clones, more than 90% seen once; the top ten hold around 0.14%. The sample was naive CD4+ T cells sorted from blood. Receptors were obtained from a man aged 18 to 30 in good health. Each CDR3 is given with its conserved first and last residue. D genes are given only for firm matches. The size entry is marked missing in some rows and otherwise reads once, few, many or a size class.

TRBJ1-6 | TRBV5-1 | NA | TRBD1 | TGCGCCAGCAGCCCGACAGGGGACTATAATTCACCCCTCCACTTT | CASSPTGDYNSPLHF
TRBJ2-3 | TRBV25-1 | NA | TRBD1 | TGTGCCAGCAGTGAACCTGGGACAGTTACAGATACGCAGTATTTT | CASSEPGTVTDTQYF
TRBJ1-2 | TRBV28 | NA | NA | TGTGCCAGTGGGGAGGACACCAACTATGGCTACACCTTC | CASGEDTNYGYTF
TRBJ2-2 | TRBV5-6 | NA | NA | TGTGCCAGCAGCATATTCCCCGGGGAGCTGTTTTTT | CASSIFPGELFF
TRBJ1-2 | TRBV7-8 | NA | NA | TGTGCCAGCAGCTTAGGCGGGGTGGGGACTAGGATCTATGGCTACACCTTC | CASSLGGVGTRIYGYTF
TRBJ2-4 | TRBV4-2 | NA | NA | TGTGCCAGCAGCTTCCTAGCGCTCAAAAACATTCAGTACTTC | CASSFLALKNIQYF
TRBJ2-3 | TRBV2 | NA | NA | TGTGCCAGCAGTTTGGAGGAAACGCAGTATTTT | CASSLEETQYF
TRBJ1-1 | TRBV19 | NA | NA | TGTGCCAGTAGTGCCTTCGACACTGAAGCTTTCTTT | CASSAFDTEAFF
TRBJ2-5 | TRBV25-1 | NA | TRBD2 | TGTGCCAGTACTAGTCATCTAGCGGGAATGGTAGAGACCCAGTACTTC | CASTSHLAGMVETQYF
TRBJ1-2 | TRBV19 | NA | NA | TGTGCCAGTAGTATAGAGACGGTAAACTATGGCTACACCTTC | CASSIETVNYGYTF
TRBJ1-5 | TRBV6-1 | NA | NA | TGTGCCAGCAGTGAAGCGCTAATCACAGGTAGCAATCAGCCCCAGCATTTT | CASSEALITGSNQPQHF
TRBJ1-1 | TRBV19 | NA | NA | TGTGCCAGTAGCCAATACAAACAGGCGGAAGCTTTCTTT | CASSQYKQAEAFF
TRBJ2-7 | TRBV5-5 | NA | NA | TGTGCCAGCAGCGGGGGATTCCCCTACGAGCAGTACTTC | CASSGGFPYEQYF
TRBJ2-7 | TRBV28 | NA | NA | TGTGCCAGCAGGACCCGGGCCCTGGGGGACGAGCAGTACTTC | CASRTRALGDEQYF
TRBJ1-2 | TRBV2 | few | NA | TGTGCCAGCAGGGCCGGACCCGACTATGGCTACACCTTC | CASRAGPDYGYTF
TRBJ2-5 | TRBV14 | NA | NA | TGTGCCAGCAGCCCCCGCGGAGAGACCCAGTACTTC | CASSPRGETQYF
TRBJ2-7 | TRBV5-1 | NA | TRBD1 | TGCGCCAGCCGGACAGGGCCTCCCTACGAGCAGTACTTC | CASRTGPPYEQYF
TRBJ1-6 | TRBV19 | NA | NA | TGTGCCAGTAGCCGACAGGTGGGGTTTAATTCACCCCTCCACTTT | CASSRQVGFNSPLHF
TRBJ2-2 | TRBV5-1 | NA | TRBD1 | TGCGCCAGCAGCTTGGGGGGACAGCTGAACACCGGGGAGCTGTTTTTT | CASSLGGQLNTGELFF
TRBJ1-3 | TRBV18 | NA | NA | TGTGCCAGCCCGGGCGTAGGACCTCTCTCTGGAAACACCATATATTTT | CASPGVGPLSGNTIYF
TRBJ1-6 | TRBV6-1 | NA | TRBD1 | TGTGCCAGCAGTGGCCCCGGGACAGGGACATCACCCCTCCACTTT | CASSGPGTGTSPLHF
TRBJ2-7 | TRBV11-2 | NA | TRBD2 | TGTGCCAGCAGCTTATCTACAGCGGGGCGAGGGCTCTACGAGCAGTACTTC | CASSLSTAGRGLYEQYF
TRBJ1-5 | TRBV5-6 | NA | NA | TGTGCCAGCAGCTTGAGCAGCAATCAGCCCCAGCATTTT | CASSLSSNQPQHF
TRBJ2-7 | TRBV7-9 | NA | NA | TGTGCCAGCAGCTCAGGTCAAGAGGTCGTCTTCTACGAGCAGTACTTC | CASSSGQEVVFYEQYF
TRBJ1-5 | TRBV18 | NA | NA | TGTGCCAGCTCACCACTAGACAGCGGGCCCCAGCATTTT | CASSPLDSGPQHF
TRBJ2-3 | TRBV10-3 | NA | TRBD2 | TGTGCCATCAGTGATCTAGCGGGGGGGCCCGATACGCAGTATTTT | CAISDLAGGPDTQYF
TRBJ1-2 | TRBV30 | NA | NA | TGTGCCTGGAGGGGGGGGATCGGCTTTGGCGGCTACACCTTC | CAWRGGIGFGGYTF
TRBJ2-7 | TRBV9 | once | NA | TGTGCCAGCAGCTCCGCGGCGGGCAGGGCCTACGAGCAGTACTTC | CASSSAAGRAYEQYF
TRBJ2-7 | TRBV2 | once | NA | TGTGCCAGCAGACAGGGCTACGAGCAGTACTTC | CASRQGYEQYF
TRBJ2-7 | TRBV6-6 | NA | NA | TGTGCCAGCAGGACCCCGACAGGGACTAGACACGAGCAGTACTTC | CASRTPTGTRHEQYF
TRBJ2-3 | TRBV6-4 | once | NA | TGTGCCAGGGGAAAAATCAATGGGGAACCGAAGACAGATACGCAGTATTTT | CARGKINGEPKTDTQYF
TRBJ2-1 | TRBV18 | NA | TRBD2 | TGTGCCAGCTCAAAGACTAGCGGGAGTATCGATGAGCAGTTCTTC | CASSKTSGSIDEQFF
TRBJ1-1 | TRBV10-2 | few | NA | TGCGCCAGCAGACGGGAGTCCATGAACACTGAAGCTTTCTTT | CASRRESMNTEAFF
TRBJ1-2 | TRBV11-2 | NA | NA | TGTGCCAGCAGCCTCGACCGGGGTGGCTATGGCTACACCTTC | CASSLDRGGYGYTF
TRBJ2-1 | TRBV7-2 | NA | TRBD1 | TGTGCCAGCAGCGCACGGACAGGGAAGTATGAGCAGTTCTTC | CASSARTGKYEQFF
TRBJ1-2 | TRBV29-1 | NA | NA | TGCAGCGTTGAGGGGTCGGGACCCAATCTGAATGGCTACACCTTC | CSVEGSGPNLNGYTF
TRBJ2-3 | TRBV5-4 | NA | TRBD2 | TGTGCCAGCAGGTCCGGGACTAACACAGATACGCAGTATTTT | CASRSGTNTDTQYF
TRBJ2-3 | TRBV5-3 | NA | TRBD1 | TGTGCCAGAAGCTCGCCCGGGACAGGGGGCGCAGATACGCAGTATTTT | CARSSPGTGGADTQYF
TRBJ1-2 | TRBV5-1 | NA | NA | TGCGCCAGCAGCGTCGAAGGGACATATGGCTACACCTTC | CASSVEGTYGYTF
TRBJ1-2 | TRBV6-1 | NA | NA | TGTGCCAGCAGTCCTGACAGCGCTAACTATGGCTACACCTTC | CASSPDSANYGYTF